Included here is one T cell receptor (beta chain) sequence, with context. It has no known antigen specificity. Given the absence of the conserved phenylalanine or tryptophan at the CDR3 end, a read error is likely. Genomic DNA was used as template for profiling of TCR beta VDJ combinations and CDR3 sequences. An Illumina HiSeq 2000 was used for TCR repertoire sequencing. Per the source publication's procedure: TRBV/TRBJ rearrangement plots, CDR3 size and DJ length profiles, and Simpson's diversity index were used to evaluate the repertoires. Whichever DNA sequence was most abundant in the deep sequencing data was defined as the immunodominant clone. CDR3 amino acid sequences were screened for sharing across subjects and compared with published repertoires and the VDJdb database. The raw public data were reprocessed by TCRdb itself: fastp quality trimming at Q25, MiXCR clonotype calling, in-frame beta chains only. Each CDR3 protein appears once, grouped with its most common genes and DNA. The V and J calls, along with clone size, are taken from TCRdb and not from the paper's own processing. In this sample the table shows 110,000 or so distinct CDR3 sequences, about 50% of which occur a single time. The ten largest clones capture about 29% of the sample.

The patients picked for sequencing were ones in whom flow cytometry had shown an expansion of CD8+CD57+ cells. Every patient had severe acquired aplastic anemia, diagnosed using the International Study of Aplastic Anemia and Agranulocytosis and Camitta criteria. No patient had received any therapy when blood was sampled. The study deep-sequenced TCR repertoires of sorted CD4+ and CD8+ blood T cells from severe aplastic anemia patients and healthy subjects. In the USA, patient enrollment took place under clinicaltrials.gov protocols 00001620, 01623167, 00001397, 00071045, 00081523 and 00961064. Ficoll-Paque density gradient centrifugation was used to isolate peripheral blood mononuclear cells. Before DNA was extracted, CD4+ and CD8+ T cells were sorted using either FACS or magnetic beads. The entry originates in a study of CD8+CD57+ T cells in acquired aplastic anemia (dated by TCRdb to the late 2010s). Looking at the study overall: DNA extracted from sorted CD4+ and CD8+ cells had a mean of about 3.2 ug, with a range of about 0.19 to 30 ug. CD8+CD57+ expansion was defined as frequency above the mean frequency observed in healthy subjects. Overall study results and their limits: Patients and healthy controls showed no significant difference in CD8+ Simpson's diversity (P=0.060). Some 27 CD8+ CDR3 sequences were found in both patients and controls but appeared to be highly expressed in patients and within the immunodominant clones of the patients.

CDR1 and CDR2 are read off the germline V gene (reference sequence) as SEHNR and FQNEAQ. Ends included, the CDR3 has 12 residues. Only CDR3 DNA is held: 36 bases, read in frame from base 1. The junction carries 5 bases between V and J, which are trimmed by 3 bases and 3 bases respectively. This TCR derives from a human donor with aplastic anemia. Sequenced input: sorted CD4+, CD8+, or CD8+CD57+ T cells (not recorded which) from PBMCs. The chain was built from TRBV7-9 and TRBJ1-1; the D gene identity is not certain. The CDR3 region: CASSFGDTEAFS. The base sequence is TGTGCCAGCAGCTTTGGGGACACTGAAGCTTTCTCT.